This is a list of T cell receptor beta chains from one sample in a study of shared clonotypes between healthy human individuals. Generated by immunoSEQ multiplex PCR, the TCRdb table keeps only in-frame clones and is missing some. This table holds some 2 million clones, 85% to 95% found once. Sequences were obtained from naive CD8+ T cells sorted from blood. These receptor sequences come from a man aged 18 to 35 in good health. Each CDR3 is given with its conserved first and last residue. Each record gives: CDR3 protein, CDR3 DNA, clone size, D gene, V gene, J gene. A D gene is named only where the DNA matches it firmly. Size is stated for part of the rows, as once, few or many counts, or as a class when the clone is expanded.

cdr3_aa: CASSVDYRDTQYF
cdr3_nt: TGTGCCAGCAGCGTAGACTACAGAGATACGCAGTATTTT
clone_size: -
d_call: -
v_call: TRBV9
j_call: TRBJ2-3

cdr3_aa: CASNGVAYEQYF
cdr3_nt: TGTGCCAGCAATGGGGTTGCCTACGAGCAGTACTTC
clone_size: -
d_call: -
v_call: TRBV5-6
j_call: TRBJ2-7

cdr3_aa: CASSDQGGTYEQYF
cdr3_nt: TGCGCCAGCAGCGACCAGGGCGGTACCTACGAGCAGTACTTC
clone_size: -
d_call: -
v_call: TRBV5-1
j_call: TRBJ2-7

cdr3_aa: CASSLDRGDPNYGYTF
cdr3_nt: TGTGCCAGCAGCCTGGACAGGGGGGACCCAAACTATGGCTACACCTTC
clone_size: -
d_call: TRBD1
v_call: TRBV11-2
j_call: TRBJ1-2

cdr3_aa: CASSALEIYEQYF
cdr3_nt: TGCGCCAGCAGTGCCCTAGAGATCTACGAGCAGTACTTC
clone_size: once
d_call: -
v_call: TRBV10-2
j_call: TRBJ2-7

cdr3_aa: CASSYSLQGYGYTF
cdr3_nt: TGTGCCAGCAGTTACTCCTTACAGGGGTATGGCTACACCTTC
clone_size: once
d_call: TRBD1
v_call: TRBV6-5
j_call: TRBJ1-2

cdr3_aa: CASTIQGVNEQFF
cdr3_nt: TGTGCCAGCACCATACAGGGAGTCAATGAGCAGTTCTTC
clone_size: -
d_call: -
v_call: TRBV11-2
j_call: TRBJ2-1

cdr3_aa: CASSVRGNQPQHF
cdr3_nt: TGCGCCAGCAGCGTCAGGGGCAATCAGCCCCAGCATTTT
clone_size: -
d_call: -
v_call: TRBV4-1
j_call: TRBJ1-5

cdr3_aa: CASSVDGSLTGELFF
cdr3_nt: TGTGCCAGCAGCGTAGATGGTAGTTTAACCGGGGAGCTGTTTTTT
clone_size: -
d_call: -
v_call: TRBV9
j_call: TRBJ2-2

cdr3_aa: CASSGSSWEQYF
cdr3_nt: TGTGCCAGCAGCGGTTCGAGTTGGGAGCAGTACTTC
clone_size: -
d_call: -
v_call: TRBV5-6
j_call: TRBJ2-7

cdr3_aa: CASSLEGQGNYGYTF
cdr3_nt: TGTGCCAGCAGCTTGGAGGGACAGGGTAACTATGGCTACACCTTC
clone_size: once
d_call: TRBD1
v_call: TRBV5-6
j_call: TRBJ1-2

cdr3_aa: CASSDPGSSYEQYF
cdr3_nt: TGTGCCAGCAGCGACCCTGGGAGCTCCTACGAGCAGTACTTC
clone_size: -
d_call: -
v_call: TRBV7-9
j_call: TRBJ2-7

cdr3_aa: CSVEDGANYGYTF
cdr3_nt: TGCAGCGTTGAGGATGGGGCTAACTATGGCTACACCTTC
clone_size: once
d_call: -
v_call: TRBV29-1
j_call: TRBJ1-2

cdr3_aa: CASSLSSGGLYEQYF
cdr3_nt: TGTGCCAGCAGTTTATCTAGTGGGGGCCTCTACGAGCAGTACTTC
clone_size: -
d_call: -
v_call: TRBV27
j_call: TRBJ2-7

cdr3_aa: CASSESWGEVAYGYTF
cdr3_nt: TGTGCCAGCAGTGAATCATGGGGGGAAGTCGCCTATGGCTACACCTTC
clone_size: -
d_call: -
v_call: TRBV27
j_call: TRBJ1-2

cdr3_aa: CASSLDGAGEGQETQYF
cdr3_nt: TGTGCCAGCAGCTTAGATGGAGCGGGAGAGGGTCAAGAGACCCAGTACTTC
clone_size: -
d_call: TRBD2
v_call: TRBV7-6
j_call: TRBJ2-5

cdr3_aa: CASSQDPGTNTEAFF
cdr3_nt: TGCGCCAGCAGCCAAGATCCAGGGACGAACACTGAAGCTTTCTTT
clone_size: -
d_call: -
v_call: TRBV4-1
j_call: TRBJ1-1

cdr3_aa: CASSIPGPSYEQYF
cdr3_nt: TGTGCCAGTAGTATTCCGGGGCCCTCCTACGAGCAGTACTTC
clone_size: -
d_call: -
v_call: TRBV19
j_call: TRBJ2-7

cdr3_aa: CASSLEGAGSEQYF
cdr3_nt: TGTGCCAGCAGCTTAGAAGGGGCTGGTAGCGAGCAGTACTTC
clone_size: many
d_call: -
v_call: TRBV13
j_call: TRBJ2-7

cdr3_aa: CASSPGGSEAFF
cdr3_nt: TGTGCCAGCAGTCCCGGCGGCTCTGAAGCTTTCTTT
clone_size: -
d_call: -
v_call: TRBV28
j_call: TRBJ1-1

cdr3_aa: CASSLFIGQMNTGELFF
cdr3_nt: TGTGCCAGCAGCTTATTTATAGGACAGATGAACACCGGGGAGCTGTTTTTT
clone_size: -
d_call: -
v_call: TRBV13
j_call: TRBJ2-2

cdr3_aa: CASSQESSGPYEQYF
cdr3_nt: TGCGCCAGCAGCCAAGAATCTAGCGGACCCTACGAGCAGTACTTC
clone_size: -
d_call: TRBD2
v_call: TRBV4-1
j_call: TRBJ2-7

cdr3_aa: CASSSRDSYNNEQFF
cdr3_nt: TGTGCCAGCAGCTCCAGGGACTCCTATAACAATGAGCAGTTCTTC
clone_size: -
d_call: -
v_call: TRBV11-3
j_call: TRBJ2-1

cdr3_aa: CASSTGASEAFF
cdr3_nt: TGTGCCAGCAGCACGGGAGCTTCTGAAGCTTTCTTT
clone_size: -
d_call: -
v_call: TRBV5-6
j_call: TRBJ1-1

cdr3_aa: CASSEIQGAGELFF
cdr3_nt: TGTGCCAGCAGTGAAATCCAGGGGGCCGGGGAGCTGTTTTTT
clone_size: -
d_call: TRBD1
v_call: TRBV2
j_call: TRBJ2-2

cdr3_aa: CASSDDWGPTNTEAFF
cdr3_nt: TGTGCCAGCAGTGATGACTGGGGCCCGACGAACACTGAAGCTTTCTTT
clone_size: -
d_call: -
v_call: TRBV2
j_call: TRBJ1-1

cdr3_aa: CASSLGLGLPNTEAFF
cdr3_nt: TGTGCCAGCAGCTTAGGGTTAGGCCTCCCGAACACTGAAGCTTTCTTT
clone_size: -
d_call: -
v_call: TRBV7-9
j_call: TRBJ1-1

cdr3_aa: CASSVVGADSYNEQFF
cdr3_nt: TGTGCCAGCAGTGTTGTGGGAGCGGACTCCTACAATGAGCAGTTCTTC
clone_size: -
d_call: -
v_call: TRBV6-1
j_call: TRBJ2-1

cdr3_aa: CASSLAEGPQETQYF
cdr3_nt: TGTGCCAGCAGCTTAGCTGAAGGGCCCCAAGAGACCCAGTACTTC
clone_size: -
d_call: -
v_call: TRBV13
j_call: TRBJ2-5

cdr3_aa: CASTGTSAGELFF
cdr3_nt: TGTGCCAGCACGGGCACCTCAGCCGGGGAGCTGTTTTTT
clone_size: -
d_call: -
v_call: TRBV2
j_call: TRBJ2-2

cdr3_aa: CASSGQGPTGELFF
cdr3_nt: TGTGCCAGCAGCGGGCAGGGGCCCACCGGGGAGCTGTTTTTT
clone_size: -
d_call: -
v_call: TRBV6-6
j_call: TRBJ2-2

cdr3_aa: CASSQTQANEKLFF
cdr3_nt: TGCGCCAGCAGCCAAACACAGGCTAATGAAAAACTGTTTTTT
clone_size: -
d_call: -
v_call: TRBV4-1
j_call: TRBJ1-4

cdr3_aa: CAISDRAETQYF
cdr3_nt: TGTGCCATCAGTGACAGGGCCGAGACCCAGTACTTC
clone_size: -
d_call: -
v_call: TRBV10-3
j_call: TRBJ2-5

cdr3_aa: CASPPDRYEQYF
cdr3_nt: TGCGCCAGCCCACCAGATCGTTACGAGCAGTACTTC
clone_size: -
d_call: -
v_call: TRBV23-1
j_call: TRBJ2-7

cdr3_aa: CASSLWAGGHNGYTF
cdr3_nt: TGTGCCAGCAGCTTATGGGCAGGGGGTCACAATGGCTACACCTTC
clone_size: -
d_call: TRBD1
v_call: TRBV7-8
j_call: TRBJ1-2

cdr3_aa: CASSENWDGSYEQYF
cdr3_nt: TGTGCCAGCAGTGAAAACTGGGACGGGTCCTACGAGCAGTACTTC
clone_size: -
d_call: -
v_call: TRBV6-1
j_call: TRBJ2-7

cdr3_aa: CASRGQGINTGELFF
cdr3_nt: TGTGCCAGCAGGGGACAGGGAATAAACACCGGGGAGCTGTTTTTT
clone_size: -
d_call: TRBD1
v_call: TRBV6-5
j_call: TRBJ2-2

cdr3_aa: CASSPGRANEQFF
cdr3_nt: TGTGCCAGCAGCCCGGGACGAGCCAATGAGCAGTTCTTC
clone_size: -
d_call: -
v_call: TRBV5-4
j_call: TRBJ2-1

cdr3_aa: CATSTQRQGGSYGYTF
cdr3_nt: TGTGCCACCAGCACCCAACGACAGGGAGGATCCTATGGCTACACCTTC
clone_size: -
d_call: TRBD1
v_call: TRBV15
j_call: TRBJ1-2

cdr3_aa: CASSPFEGAATGELFF
cdr3_nt: TGCGCCAGCAGCCCCTTCGAGGGCGCAGCCACCGGGGAGCTGTTTTTT
clone_size: -
d_call: -
v_call: TRBV5-1
j_call: TRBJ2-2

cdr3_aa: CSVDPRGAGSEEQFF
cdr3_nt: TGCAGCGTTGACCCCAGGGGGGCGGGCTCGGAGGAGCAGTTCTTC
clone_size: -
d_call: -
v_call: TRBV29-1
j_call: TRBJ2-1

cdr3_aa: CASSSPTGELFF
cdr3_nt: TGTGCCAGTAGTTCCCCCACCGGGGAGCTGTTTTTT
clone_size: -
d_call: -
v_call: TRBV19
j_call: TRBJ2-2

cdr3_aa: CASSPSGTFLSYEQYF
cdr3_nt: TGTGCCAGCAGCCCATCAGGGACTTTTCTATCCTACGAGCAGTACTTC
clone_size: -
d_call: -
v_call: TRBV14
j_call: TRBJ2-7

cdr3_aa: CASRLGTGGTGELFF
cdr3_nt: TGTGCCAGCAGGCTGGGAACAGGGGGCACCGGGGAGCTGTTTTTT
clone_size: -
d_call: TRBD1
v_call: TRBV2
j_call: TRBJ2-2

cdr3_aa: CASSLGAVTEAFF
cdr3_nt: TGTGCCAGCAGTTTGGGAGCCGTCACTGAAGCTTTCTTT
clone_size: few
d_call: -
v_call: TRBV25-1
j_call: TRBJ1-1

cdr3_aa: CASSLTVNTEAFF
cdr3_nt: TGTGCCAGCAGCCTGACAGTCAACACTGAAGCTTTCTTT
clone_size: -
d_call: -
v_call: TRBV5-4
j_call: TRBJ1-1

cdr3_aa: CASSLVVARFTDTQYF
cdr3_nt: TGTGCCAGCAGCTTGGTCGTTGCCAGGTTCACAGATACGCAGTATTTT
clone_size: -
d_call: -
v_call: TRBV5-4
j_call: TRBJ2-3

cdr3_aa: CASSYSAVAGYTF
cdr3_nt: TGTGCCAGCAGTTACTCCGCCGTTGCTGGCTACACCTTC
clone_size: -
d_call: -
v_call: TRBV6-5
j_call: TRBJ1-2